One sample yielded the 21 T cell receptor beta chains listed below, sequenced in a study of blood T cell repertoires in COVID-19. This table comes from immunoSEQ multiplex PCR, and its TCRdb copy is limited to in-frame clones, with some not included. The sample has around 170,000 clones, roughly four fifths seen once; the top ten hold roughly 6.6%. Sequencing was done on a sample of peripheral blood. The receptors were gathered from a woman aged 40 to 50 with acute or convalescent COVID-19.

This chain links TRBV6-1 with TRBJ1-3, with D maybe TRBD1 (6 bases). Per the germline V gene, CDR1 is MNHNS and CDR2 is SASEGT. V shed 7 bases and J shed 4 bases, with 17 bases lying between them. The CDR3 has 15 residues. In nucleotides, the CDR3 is TGTGCCAGCAAGTACCCAGGGGCGCAAGGAAACACCATATATTTT. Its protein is CASKYPGAQGNTIYF.

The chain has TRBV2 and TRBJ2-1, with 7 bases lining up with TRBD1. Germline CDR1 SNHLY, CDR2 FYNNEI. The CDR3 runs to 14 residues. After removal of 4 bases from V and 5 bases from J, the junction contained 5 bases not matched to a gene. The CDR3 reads CASSGQGTNNEQFF. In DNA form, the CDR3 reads TGTGCCAGCAGTGGACAGGGCACCAACAATGAGCAGTTCTTC. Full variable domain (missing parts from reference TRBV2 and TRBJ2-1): EPEVTQTPSHQVTQMGQEVILRCVPISNHLYFYWYRQILGQKVEFLVSFYNNEISEKSEIFDDQFSVERPDGSNFTLKIRSTKLEDSAMYFCASSGQGTNNEQFFGPGTRLTVL.

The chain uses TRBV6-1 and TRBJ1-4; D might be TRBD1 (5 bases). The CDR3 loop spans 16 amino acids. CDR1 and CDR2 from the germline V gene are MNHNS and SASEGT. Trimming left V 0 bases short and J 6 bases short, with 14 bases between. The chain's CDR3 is CASSEAQGRGDEKLFF. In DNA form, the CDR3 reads TGTGCCAGCAGTGAAGCGCAAGGGCGGGGGGATGAAAAACTGTTTTTT.

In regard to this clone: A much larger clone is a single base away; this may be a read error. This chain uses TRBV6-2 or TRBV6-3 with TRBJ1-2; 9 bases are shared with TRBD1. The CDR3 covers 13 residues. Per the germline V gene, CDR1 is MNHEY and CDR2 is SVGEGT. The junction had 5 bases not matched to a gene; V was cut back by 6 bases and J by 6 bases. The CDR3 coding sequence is TGTGCCAGCAGCCCCGGGACAGGGCATGGCTACACCTTC. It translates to CASSPGTGHGYTF.

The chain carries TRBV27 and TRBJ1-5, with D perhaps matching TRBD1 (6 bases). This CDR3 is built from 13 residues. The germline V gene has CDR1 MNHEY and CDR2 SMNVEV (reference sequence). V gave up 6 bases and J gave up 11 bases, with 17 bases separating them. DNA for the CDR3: TGTGCCAGCAGCGCTGGACAGTCATTGTCCCAGCATTTT. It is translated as CASSAGQSLSQHF.

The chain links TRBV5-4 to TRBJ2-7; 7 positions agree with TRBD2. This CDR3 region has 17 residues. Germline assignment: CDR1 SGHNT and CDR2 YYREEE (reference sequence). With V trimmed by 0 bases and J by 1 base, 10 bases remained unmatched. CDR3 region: CASSLAGRGSRSYEQYF. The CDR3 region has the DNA TGTGCCAGCAGCTTGGCCGGACGCGGGAGCAGGTCCTACGAGCAGTACTTC.

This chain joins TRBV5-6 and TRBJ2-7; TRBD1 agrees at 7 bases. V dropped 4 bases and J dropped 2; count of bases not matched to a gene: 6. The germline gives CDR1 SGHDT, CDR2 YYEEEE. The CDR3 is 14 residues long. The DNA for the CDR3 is TGTGCCAGCAGCCCCGGACAGGACCCCTACGAGCAGTACTTC. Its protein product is CASSPGQDPYEQYF.

CDR3 coding DNA: TGTGCCAGCAGCTTAGAACAGGGGAGCTACACCTTC. Translated: CASSLEQGSYTF. The rearrangement links TRBV7-8 to TRBJ1-2, with 7 bases aligning to TRBD1. The V segment lost 1 base and the J segment 9 bases; nucleotides outside the gene matches: 2. Germline V CDR1 and CDR2: SGHVS, FQNEAQ. The CDR3 extends over 12 amino acids.

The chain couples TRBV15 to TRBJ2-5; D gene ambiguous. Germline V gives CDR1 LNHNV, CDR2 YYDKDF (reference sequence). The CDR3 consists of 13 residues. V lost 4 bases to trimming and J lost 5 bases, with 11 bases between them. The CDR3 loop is CATSNRVSETQYF. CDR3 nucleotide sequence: TGTGCCACCAGCAACCGGGTCTCGGAGACCCAGTACTTC.

In DNA, the CDR3 is TGTGCCAGCTCCCTGGGACTAGCGGACACCGGGGAGCTGTTTTTT. Its protein product is CASSLGLADTGELFF. The rearrangement joins TRBV18 to TRBJ2-2, with 11 bases fitting TRBD2. J lost 3 bases, V lost 6 bases, and 3 bases had no gene match. This CDR3 region has 15 residues. The germline gives CDR1 KGHSH, CDR2 LQKENI.

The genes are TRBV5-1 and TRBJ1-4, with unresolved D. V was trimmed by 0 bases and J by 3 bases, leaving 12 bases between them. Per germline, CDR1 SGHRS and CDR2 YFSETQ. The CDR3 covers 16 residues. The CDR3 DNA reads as TGCGCCAGCAGCTTGGAAGGAGACCGTCCTAATGAAAAACTGTTTTTT. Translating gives CASSLEGDRPNEKLFF.

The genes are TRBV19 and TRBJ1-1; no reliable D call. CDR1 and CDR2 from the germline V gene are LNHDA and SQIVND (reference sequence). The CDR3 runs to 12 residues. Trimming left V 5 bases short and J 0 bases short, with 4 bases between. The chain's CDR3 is CASSWLNTEAFF. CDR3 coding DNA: TGTGCCAGTAGTTGGCTGAACACTGAAGCTTTCTTT.

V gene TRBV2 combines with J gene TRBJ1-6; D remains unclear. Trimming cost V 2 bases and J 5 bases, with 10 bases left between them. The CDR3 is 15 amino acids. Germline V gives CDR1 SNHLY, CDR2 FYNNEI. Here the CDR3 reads CASSELGSHNSPLHF. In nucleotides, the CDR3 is TGTGCCAGCAGTGAACTAGGAAGTCATAATTCACCCCTCCACTTT.

CDR3 amino acids: CASSRSDGNNSPLHF. CDR3 DNA sequence: TGTGCCAGCTCACGATCGGACGGGAATAATTCACCCCTCCACTTT. The chain employs TRBV18 and TRBJ1-6, with D unclear. Trimming left V 4 bases short and J 5 bases short, with 12 bases between. The CDR3 has 15 residues. Germline V lookup: CDR1 KGHSH, CDR2 LQKENI. The full variable domain, rest sourced from reference TRBV18 and TRBJ1-6, is NAGVMQNPRHLVRRRGQEARLRCSPMKGHSHVYWYRQLPEEGLKFMVYLQKENIIDESGMPKERFSAEFPKEGPSILRIQQVVRGDSAAYFCASSRSDGNNSPLHFGNGTRLTVT.

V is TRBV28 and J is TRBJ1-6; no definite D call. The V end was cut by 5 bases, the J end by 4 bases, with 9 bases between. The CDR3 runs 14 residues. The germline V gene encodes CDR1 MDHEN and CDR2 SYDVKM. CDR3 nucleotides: TGTGCCAGCAGTACAGCAGAGTATAATTCACCCCTCCACTTT. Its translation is CASSTAEYNSPLHF.

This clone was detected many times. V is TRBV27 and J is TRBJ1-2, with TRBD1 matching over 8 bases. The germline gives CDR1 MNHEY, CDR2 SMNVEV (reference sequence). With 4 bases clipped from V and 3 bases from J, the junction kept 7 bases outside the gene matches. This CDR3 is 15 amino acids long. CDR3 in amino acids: CASSSPYRGDYGYTF. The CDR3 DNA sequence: TGTGCCAGCAGTTCCCCGTACAGGGGGGACTATGGCTACACCTTC.

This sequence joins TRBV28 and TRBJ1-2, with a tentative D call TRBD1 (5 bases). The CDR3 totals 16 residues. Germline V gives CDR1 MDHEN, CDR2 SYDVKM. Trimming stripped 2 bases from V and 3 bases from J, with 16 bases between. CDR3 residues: CASSLGGRGDDYGYTF. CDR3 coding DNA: TGTGCCAGCAGTTTAGGTGGGAGGGGCGATGACTATGGCTACACCTTC.

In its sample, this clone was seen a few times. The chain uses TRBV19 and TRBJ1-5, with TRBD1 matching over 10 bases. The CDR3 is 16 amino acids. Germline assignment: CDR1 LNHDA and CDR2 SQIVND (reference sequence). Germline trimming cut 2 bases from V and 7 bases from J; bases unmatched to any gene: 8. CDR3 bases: TGTGCCAGTAGTATAAGCCGGGACAGGGGTTTCCAGCCCCAGCATTTT. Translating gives CASSISRDRGFQPQHF. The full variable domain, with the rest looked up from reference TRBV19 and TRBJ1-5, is DGGITQSPKYLFRKEGQNVTLSCEQNLNHDAMYWYRQDPGQGLRLIYYSQIVNDFQKGDIAEGYSVSREKKESFPLTVTSAQKNPTAFYLCASSISRDRGFQPQHFGDGTRLSIL.

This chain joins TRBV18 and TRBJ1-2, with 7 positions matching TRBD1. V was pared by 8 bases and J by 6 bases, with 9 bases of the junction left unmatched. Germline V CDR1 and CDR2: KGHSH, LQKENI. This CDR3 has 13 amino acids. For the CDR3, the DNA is TGTGCCAGCCAACTTGACAGGGAACATGGCTACACCTTC. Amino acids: CASQLDREHGYTF.

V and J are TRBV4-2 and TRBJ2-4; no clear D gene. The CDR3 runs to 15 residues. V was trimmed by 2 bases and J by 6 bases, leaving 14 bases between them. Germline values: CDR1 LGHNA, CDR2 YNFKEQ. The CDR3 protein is CASSQMSSVLNIQYF. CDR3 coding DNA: TGTGCCAGCAGCCAAATGTCATCGGTTTTAAACATTCAGTACTTC.

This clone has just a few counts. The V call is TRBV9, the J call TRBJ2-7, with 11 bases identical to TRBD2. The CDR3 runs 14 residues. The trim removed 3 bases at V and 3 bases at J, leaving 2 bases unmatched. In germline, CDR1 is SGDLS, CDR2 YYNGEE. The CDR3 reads CASSATSGSYEQYF. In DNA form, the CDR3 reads TGTGCCAGCAGCGCCACTAGCGGGAGCTACGAGCAGTACTTC.